Each of the 12 T cell receptor beta chains below was sequenced from the same sample in a study of T-cell memory formation after mild COVID-19. TCRdb reprocessed the 5' RACE reads with MiXCR, giving one entry per CDR3 protein. The table shows 300,000 to 400,000 distinct CDR3 sequences, with around 13% occurring only once. Sequenced sample: PBMCs or a T cell subset sorted from them (not recorded which). These TCRs come from a young man who had mild COVID-19 (a few samples of this study predate the infection). Cell type and time point are not known.

The chain recombines TRBV9 with TRBJ2-2; D possibly corresponds to TRBD1 (5 bases). Trimming cost V 7 bases and J 2 bases, with 12 bases left between them. Looked up from germline, CDR1 is SGDLS and CDR2 is YYNGEE. This CDR3 region has 14 residues. DNA for the CDR3: TGTGCCAGCCGCGGACACATTAACACCGGGGAGCTGTTTTTT. Protein: CASRGHINTGELFF.

CDR3 sequence (DNA): TGTGCCAGCATCCGGCGACAGGGCGGAGAGACCCAGTACTTC. Its translation: CASIRRQGGETQYF. The chain is built from TRBV6-6 and TRBJ2-5, with 7 bases fitting TRBD1. With V trimmed by 7 bases and J by 4 bases, 9 bases remained unmatched. CDR3 length: 14 amino acids. CDR1 is MNHNY and CDR2 is SVGAGI in the germline V gene (reference sequence).

The chain has TRBV5-1 and TRBJ2-3; 8 nucleotides line up with TRBD1. Trimming took 4 bases from V and 3 from J; bases not matched to a gene: 7. The V gene's germline CDR1 is SGHRS and CDR2 YFSETQ. The CDR3 totals 15 residues. The CDR3 region has the DNA TGCGCCAGCAGCATGACGAACAGGGGGACAGATACGCAGTATTTT. Translation gives CASSMTNRGTDTQYF.

The chain recombines TRBV7-9 with TRBJ1-1; 7 bases line up with TRBD1. The germline V gene encodes CDR1 SEHNR and CDR2 FQNEAQ (reference sequence). The junction had 4 bases not matched to a gene; V was cut back by 5 bases and J by 1 base. This CDR3 spans 14 amino acids. CDR3 nucleotides: TGTGCCAGCAGCGTCCGGGACAGGAACACTGAAGCTTTCTTT. Protein: CASSVRDRNTEAFF. The full variable domain, completed using reference TRBV7-9 and TRBJ1-1, is DTGVSQNPRHKITKRGQNVTFRCDPISEHNRLYWYRQTLGQGPEFLTYFQNEAQLEKSRLLSDRFSAERPKGSFSTLEIQRTEQGDSAMYLCASSVRDRNTEAFFGQGTRLTVV.

Points on this clonotype: The junction and the germline gene differ at one end; a read error may be behind it. This sequence joins TRBV4-3 and TRBJ1-5; the match to TRBD1 covers 7 bases. The germline V gene encodes CDR1 LGHNA and CDR2 YSLEER. The CDR3 has 15 residues. This CDR3 is CASSEDRDSNQPQHF. For the CDR3, the DNA is TGCGCCAGCAGCGAAGACAGGGATAGCAATCAGCCCCAGCATTTT.

The CDR3: CASSATGVETQYF. The CDR3 DNA reads TGCGCCAGCAGCGCAACAGGGGTCGAGACCCAGTACTTC. The rearrangement uses TRBV5-1 and TRBJ2-5, with TRBD1 identical over 7 bases. V dropped 4 bases and J dropped 5; count of bases not matched to a gene: 5. The CDR3 covers 13 residues. Germline CDR1 SGHRS, CDR2 YFSETQ. Looking up the rest from reference TRBV5-1 and TRBJ2-5 gives the full variable domain: KAGVTQTPRYLIKTRGQQVTLSCSPISGHRSVSWYQQTPGQGLQFLFEYFSETQRNKGNFPGRFSGRQFSNSRSEMNVSTLELGDSALYLCASSATGVETQYFGPGTRLLVL.

The rearrangement links TRBV18 to TRBJ1-5; TRBD1 matches at 9 bases. The CDR3 covers 14 residues. The germline V gene has CDR1 KGHSH and CDR2 LQKENI. Trimming at V came to 5 bases and at J to 5 bases, leaving 4 bases not matched to a gene. CDR3 sequence: CASSSGQGHQPQHF. CDR3 DNA: TGTGCCAGCTCATCGGGACAGGGACATCAGCCCCAGCATTTT.

The V and J genes are TRBV6-2 or TRBV6-3 and TRBJ1-6, with TRBD1 matching over 7 bases. CDR1 and CDR2 (germline): MNHEY, SVGEGT. Trimming at V came to 2 bases and at J to 7 bases, leaving 8 bases not matched to a gene. The CDR3 runs 16 residues. This chain's CDR3 is CASSYPPGQRNSPLHF. In DNA, the CDR3 is TGTGCCAGCAGTTACCCTCCGGGACAGCGAAATTCACCCCTCCACTTT.

This clonotype was seen more than once but under ten times. The chain combines TRBV6-1 with TRBJ1-6, with a possible D match to TRBD1 (6 bases). Germline CDR1 reads MNHNS; CDR2 reads SASEGT. Between the trimmed V and J ends, which lost 4 bases and 10 bases, there was a span of 20 bases. The CDR3 is 16 amino acids. The DNA of the CDR3 is TGTGCCAGCAGTGCCTTTCAGGGGCTTGTAGGCTCACCCCTCCACTTT. Translated, it gives CASSAFQGLVGSPLHF.

The V gene is TRBV20-1, the J gene TRBJ2-5; a possible D gene is TRBD1 (6 bases). Germline V lookup: CDR1 DFQATT, CDR2 SNEGSKA (reference sequence). This CDR3 has 11 residues. The CDR3 nucleotides read TGCAGCTCGCAGGGGCAAGAGACCCAGTACTTC. Translating gives CSSQGQETQYF.

The chain is built from TRBV18 and TRBJ2-6; tentatively, D is TRBD1 (5 bases). V lost 6 bases and J 4 bases, leaving 16 bases between the germline ends. The V gene's germline CDR1 is KGHSH and CDR2 LQKENI. The CDR3 consists of 16 residues. CDR3 sequence: CASSLASGSGANVLTF. DNA for the CDR3: TGTGCCAGCTCGCTCGCCTCAGGGTCAGGGGCCAACGTCCTGACTTTC.

The table lists this clonotype with many counts. The chain is built from TRBV6-5 and TRBJ1-6; 9 nucleotides align to TRBD1. The V gene's germline CDR1 is MNHEY and CDR2 SVGAGI. Losses at the gene ends were 2 bases for V and 7 bases for J; bases not matched to a gene: 6. The CDR3 has 16 residues. CDR3 amino acids: CASSYMVQGANSPLHF. The DNA for the CDR3 is TGTGCCAGCAGTTACATGGTACAGGGGGCAAATTCACCCCTCCACTTT.